This is a list of T cell receptor beta chains from one sample in a study of blood T cell repertoires in COVID-19. Measured with immunoSEQ multiplex PCR; TCRdb has only the in-frame clones, and not every one. The sample consists of some 78,000 clones, roughly 89% of them appearing once. The sequenced sample consisted of peripheral blood. Receptors were obtained from a man over 45 with acute or convalescent COVID-19. Each CDR3 is given with its conserved first and last residue.

V gene: TRBV4-3
J gene: TRBJ1-5
CDR3 protein: CASSQDLTGSNQPQHF

V gene: TRBV18
J gene: TRBJ2-7
CDR3 protein: CASSPGGQGNEQYF

V gene: TRBV7-2
J gene: TRBJ2-4
CDR3 protein: CASSAPFGELAKNIQYF

V gene: TRBV7-8
J gene: TRBJ2-2
CDR3 protein: CASSLAGGNTGELFF

V gene: TRBV28
J gene: TRBJ1-6
CDR3 protein: CASSGAIWPPYNSPLHF

V gene: TRBV5-1
J gene: TRBJ2-1
CDR3 protein: CASRTVPGGNEQFF

V gene: TRBV7-2
J gene: TRBJ2-7
CDR3 protein: CASSLARSAASPYEQYF

V gene: TRBV30
J gene: TRBJ1-4
CDR3 protein: CAWSPGGQYEKLFF

V gene: TRBV2
J gene: TRBJ1-4
CDR3 protein: CASSPAVLREKLFF

V gene: TRBV7-3
J gene: TRBJ2-1
CDR3 protein: CASSLNNGDNYNEQFF

V gene: TRBV5-1
J gene: TRBJ2-2
CDR3 protein: CASSIQTGSVTGELFF

V gene: TRBV10-3
J gene: TRBJ1-2
CDR3 protein: CAISARTGGNSGYTF

V gene: TRBV5-6
J gene: TRBJ2-3
CDR3 protein: CASSLDSGAGTYTDTQYF

V gene: TRBV4-3
J gene: TRBJ1-4
CDR3 protein: CASSQDFGTGWNEKLFF

V gene: TRBV4-3
J gene: TRBJ2-2
CDR3 protein: CASSQDRTGELFF

V gene: TRBV27
J gene: TRBJ2-7
CDR3 protein: CASSYSGTFYEQYF

V gene: TRBV7-2
J gene: TRBJ2-1
CDR3 protein: CASTRGGYNEQFF

V gene: TRBV30
J gene: TRBJ2-3
CDR3 protein: CAWSVALAEPRDTQYF

V gene: TRBV2
J gene: TRBJ2-1
CDR3 protein: CASTDRAVDEQFF

V gene: TRBV7-9
J gene: TRBJ1-2
CDR3 protein: CASSPRGGPYGYTF

V gene: TRBV20-1
J gene: TRBJ1-5
CDR3 protein: CSASRSPGSNQPQHF

V gene: TRBV2
J gene: TRBJ1-4
CDR3 protein: CASTPGNVREKLFF

V gene: TRBV11-2
J gene: TRBJ2-1
CDR3 protein: CASSLNSGDSYNEQFF

V gene: TRBV15
J gene: TRBJ2-7
CDR3 protein: CATSSGQETYEQYF

V gene: TRBV7-9
J gene: TRBJ2-1
CDR3 protein: CASSLAGTGASGEQFF

V gene: TRBV11-2
J gene: TRBJ2-7
CDR3 protein: CASSEGGSGGVYEQYF

V gene: TRBV6-2/TRBV6-3
J gene: TRBJ2-7
CDR3 protein: CASSYLYEQYF

V gene: TRBV6-5
J gene: TRBJ1-2
CDR3 protein: CASSYSAGTNYGYTF

V gene: TRBV6-5
J gene: TRBJ2-7
CDR3 protein: CASSYSRAGGLYEQYF